This T cell receptor (beta chain) was identified in a study of blood T cell repertoires in COVID-19. In the study overall: T cells, B-cell-depleted T cells, or PBMCs provided the cDNA or gDNA that served as material.

This clone was detected only once. The CDR3 covers 17 residues. V lost 3 bases to trimming and J lost 0 bases; unmatched junction nucleotides: 9. Germline assignment: CDR1 SGHNT and CDR2 YYREEE (reference sequence). Assay used: immunoSEQ multiplex PCR; TCRdb lists only in-frame clones, some missing. Here the sample spans about 20,000 clones, approximately 85% being singletons. The TCR sequence derives from a man older than 75 with acute or convalescent COVID-19. V usage is TRBV5-4 and J usage is TRBJ2-1; 7 bases agree with TRBD1. The sequenced sample was peripheral blood. DNA for the CDR3: TGTGCCAGCAGCTCCCCCCCGGCAGGGGGCTCCTACAATGAGCAGTTCTTC. Its translation: CASSSPPAGGSYNEQFF.